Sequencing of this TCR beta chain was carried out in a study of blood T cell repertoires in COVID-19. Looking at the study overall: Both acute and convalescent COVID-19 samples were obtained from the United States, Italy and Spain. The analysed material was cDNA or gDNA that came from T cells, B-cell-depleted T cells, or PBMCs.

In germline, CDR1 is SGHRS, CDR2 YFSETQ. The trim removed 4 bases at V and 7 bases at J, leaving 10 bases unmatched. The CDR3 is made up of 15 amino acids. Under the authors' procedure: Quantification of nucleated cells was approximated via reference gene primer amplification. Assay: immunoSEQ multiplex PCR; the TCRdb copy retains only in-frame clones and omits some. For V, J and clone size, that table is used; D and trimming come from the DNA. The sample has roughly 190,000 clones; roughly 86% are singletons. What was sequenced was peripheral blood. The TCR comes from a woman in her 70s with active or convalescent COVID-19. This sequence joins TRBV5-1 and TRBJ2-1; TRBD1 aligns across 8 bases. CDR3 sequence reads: CASSHRQGSGNEQFF. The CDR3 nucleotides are TGCGCCAGCAGCCACCGACAGGGGAGCGGTAATGAGCAGTTCTTC. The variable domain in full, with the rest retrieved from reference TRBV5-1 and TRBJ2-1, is KAGVTQTPRYLIKTRGQQVTLSCSPISGHRSVSWYQQTPGQGLQFLFEYFSETQRNKGNFPGRFSGRQFSNSRSEMNVSTLELGDSALYLCASSHRQGSGNEQFFGPGTRLTVL.